This T cell receptor (beta chain) was identified in a study of cytomegalovirus exposure and HLA in healthy donors. Use of 60 Vbeta and 13 Jbeta primers characterized the PCR. The repertoire was sequenced with immunoSEQ multiplex PCR; TCRdb's copy has only in-frame clones and lacks some. The sample yields about 160,000 clones, approximately 80% seen once. Germline CDR1 and CDR2: SGHNT and YYREEE (reference sequence). V shed 2 bases and J 4 bases; nucleotides not matched to a gene: 4. The CDR3 loop spans 15 amino acids. To note about this clone: The antigen is not known.

This cohort consisted of healthy bone marrow donors. The study, taken as a whole, reports: Later on, an analysis showed TCR association rates differing by HLA locus, with DRB1 the most and HLA-C the fewest. As a later analysis showed, a missense DCLRE1C variant was linked to trimming of TCR beta V- and J-genes.

The J gene is TRBJ2-1, the V gene TRBV5-4, with TRBD2 identical over 9 bases. The sample comprised PBMCs. This clonotype was obtained from a male donor in good health and CMV-seropositive. CDR3 coding DNA: TGTGCCAGCAGCTTCCCTAGCGGGATGTACAATGAGCAGTTCTTC. It codes for CASSFPSGMYNEQFF.